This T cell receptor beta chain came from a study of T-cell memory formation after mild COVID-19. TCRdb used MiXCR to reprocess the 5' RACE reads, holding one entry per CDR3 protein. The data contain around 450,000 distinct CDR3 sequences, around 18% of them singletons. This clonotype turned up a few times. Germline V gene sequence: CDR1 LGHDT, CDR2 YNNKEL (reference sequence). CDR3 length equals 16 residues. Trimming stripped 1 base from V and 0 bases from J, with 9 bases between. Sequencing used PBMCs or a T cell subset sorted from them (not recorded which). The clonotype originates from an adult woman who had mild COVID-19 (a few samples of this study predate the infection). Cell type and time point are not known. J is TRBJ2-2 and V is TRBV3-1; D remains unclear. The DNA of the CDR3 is TGTGCCAGCAGCCAAGGAGGCTCGCCGAACACCGGGGAGCTGTTTTTT. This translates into CASSQGGSPNTGELFF. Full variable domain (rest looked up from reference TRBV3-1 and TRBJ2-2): DTAVSQTPKYLVTQMGNDKSIKCEQNLGHDTMYWYKQDSKKFLKIMFSYNNKELIINETVPNRFSPKSPDKAHLNLHINSLELGDSAVYFCASSQGGSPNTGELFFGEGSRLTVL.